This TCR beta chain was recovered during a study of CD8 T cells in Susac syndrome. Random hexamers were used to reverse transcribe 0.5 to 1 ug of RNA. Multiplex immunoSEQ PCR targeted 54 Vbeta and 13 Jbeta TCR beta segments. TCRdb fed the immunoSEQ multiplex PCR reads into MiXCR, producing one record per CDR3 protein. The table shows about 300,000 distinct CDR3 sequences, with 70% to 90% occurring only once. CDR1 is LNHDA and CDR2 is SQIVND in the germline V gene (reference sequence). Trimming at V came to 1 base and at J to 8 bases, leaving 8 bases not matched to a gene. The CDR3 runs 15 residues. This receptor was taken from a human donor with multiple sclerosis. The sequencing input was CD8+ T cells from PBMCs. The chain links TRBV19 to TRBJ1-1, with TRBD1 matching over 9 bases. CDR3 amino acids: CASSIVRDRASEAFF. CDR3 sequence (DNA): TGTGCCAGTAGTATAGTCCGGGACAGGGCTTCGGAAGCTTTCTTT.